Listed below are T cell receptor beta chains from one sample, sequenced in a study of cytomegalovirus exposure and HLA in healthy donors. Assay used: immunoSEQ multiplex PCR; TCRdb lists only in-frame clones, some missing. This table holds around 210,000 clones, 70% to 90% found once. Sequencing was done on a sample of PBMCs. These receptors were obtained from a girl aged 2-10 years in good health and CMV-seronegative. CDR3s include the opening cysteine and the closing phenylalanine or tryptophan. A D gene is named only where the DNA matches it firmly. Rows may omit the clone size; those that give it use once, few, many or a size class.

J: TRBJ2-1
V: TRBV5-4
D: .
size: .
CDR3: CASSLEPSSYNEQFF
DNA: TGTGCCAGCAGCTTGGAACCCAGCTCCTACAATGAGCAGTTCTTC

J: TRBJ2-7
V: TRBV5-1
D: TRBD2
size: .
CDR3: CASSPGLAESSYEQYF
DNA: TGCGCCAGCAGCCCTGGACTAGCGGAAAGCTCCTACGAGCAGTACTTC

J: TRBJ2-1
V: TRBV6-6
D: TRBD2
size: .
CDR3: CASSDWPGLAENEQFF
DNA: TGTGCCAGCAGTGACTGGCCGGGACTAGCGGAGAATGAGCAGTTCTTC

J: TRBJ2-5
V: TRBV6-6
D: TRBD2
size: once
CDR3: CASSYDEAGGGETQYF
DNA: TGTGCCAGCAGTTACGACGAAGCGGGGGGCGGAGAGACCCAGTACTTC

J: TRBJ1-2
V: TRBV7-6
D: TRBD1
size: .
CDR3: CASSSVGQGVYGYTF
DNA: TGTGCCAGCAGCTCCGTGGGACAGGGGGTCTATGGCTACACCTTC

J: TRBJ1-2
V: TRBV5-8
D: .
size: .
CDR3: CASSLGGAGYTF
DNA: TGTGCCAGCAGCTTGGGTGGGGCTGGCTACACCTTC

J: TRBJ2-2
V: TRBV19
D: .
size: .
CDR3: CASSSFVRHTNTGELFF
DNA: TGTGCCAGTAGTAGTTTTGTGAGACACACGAACACCGGGGAGCTGTTTTTT

J: TRBJ1-6
V: TRBV7-9
D: TRBD1
size: .
CDR3: CSSSVGVQGAQSPLHF
DNA: TGTTCCAGCAGCGTCGGGGTCCAGGGGGCTCAATCACCCCTCCACTTT

J: TRBJ2-1
V: TRBV4-1
D: .
size: .
CDR3: CASSLGVEQFF
DNA: TGCGCCAGCAGCCTCGGGGTTGAGCAGTTCTTC

J: TRBJ1-5
V: TRBV30
D: .
size: .
CDR3: CAWSGGVYQPQHF
DNA: TGTGCCTGGAGTGGGGGAGTTTATCAGCCCCAGCATTTT

J: TRBJ2-7
V: TRBV20-1
D: .
size: .
CDR3: CSGRDNEQYF
DNA: TGCAGTGGTCGGGACAACGAGCAGTACTTC

J: TRBJ1-1
V: TRBV14
D: .
size: .
CDR3: CASSHNRLLSEAFF
DNA: TGTGCCAGCAGCCATAACAGGCTGTTATCAGAAGCTTTCTTT

J: TRBJ2-7
V: TRBV5-4
D: TRBD2
size: once
CDR3: CASSAGLAGTYEQYF
DNA: TGTGCCAGCAGCGCCGGACTAGCGGGAACCTACGAGCAGTACTTC

J: TRBJ1-6
V: TRBV6-5
D: .
size: .
CDR3: CASSTGSNSPLHF
DNA: TGTGCCAGCAGCACAGGGAGCAATTCACCCCTCCACTTT

J: TRBJ2-5
V: TRBV6-1
D: .
size: .
CDR3: CASTSPRGRETQYF
DNA: TGTGCCAGCACCTCCCCGCGGGGGCGGGAGACCCAGTACTTC

J: TRBJ2-7
V: TRBV14
D: .
size: .
CDR3: CASNPLGRFNEQYF
DNA: TGTGCCAGCAACCCCCTCGGGAGATTCAACGAGCAGTACTTC

J: TRBJ2-1
V: TRBV5-1
D: TRBD1
size: few
CDR3: CASRSGTGNNNEQFF
DNA: TGCGCCAGCAGATCCGGGACAGGGAATAACAATGAGCAGTTCTTC

J: TRBJ1-6
V: TRBV5-6
D: TRBD1
size: .
CDR3: CASSLVGTGASPLHF
DNA: TGTGCCAGCAGCTTGGTCGGGACAGGGGCTTCACCCCTCCACTTT

J: TRBJ2-2
V: TRBV9
D: TRBD1
size: .
CDR3: CASSARQGSNTGELFF
DNA: TGTGCCAGCAGCGCCCGACAGGGATCGAACACCGGGGAGCTGTTTTTT

J: TRBJ1-1
V: TRBV2
D: .
size: .
CDR3: CASAFRVNTEAFF
DNA: TGTGCCAGCGCTTTCAGGGTGAACACTGAAGCTTTCTTT

J: TRBJ2-1
V: TRBV7-9
D: .
size: .
CDR3: CASSLVRDEQFF
DNA: TGTGCCAGCAGCTTAGTTCGTGATGAGCAGTTCTTC

J: TRBJ2-7
V: TRBV6-5
D: .
size: .
CDR3: CASSTGLDYEQYF
DNA: TGTGCCAGCAGCACCGGACTGGACTACGAGCAGTACTTC

J: TRBJ2-1
V: TRBV23-1
D: .
size: .
CDR3: CASSQSNTHRYNEQFF
DNA: TGCGCCAGCAGTCAATCTAATACTCACCGATACAATGAGCAGTTCTTC

J: TRBJ1-1
V: TRBV10-1
D: TRBD1
size: once
CDR3: CAIRTGGKIEAFF
DNA: TGCGCCATCCGGACAGGGGGGAAAATTGAAGCTTTCTTT

J: TRBJ1-6
V: TRBV5-1
D: TRBD1
size: .
CDR3: CASSWDRGLSPLHF
DNA: TGCGCCAGCAGCTGGGACAGGGGGCTTTCACCCCTCCACTTT

J: TRBJ1-6
V: TRBV7-9
D: .
size: .
CDR3: CASSLAANSPLHF
DNA: TGTGCCAGCAGCTTAGCAGCTAATTCACCCCTCCACTTT

J: TRBJ2-7
V: TRBV10-3
D: TRBD2
size: .
CDR3: CAISESLAGISYEQYF
DNA: TGTGCCATCAGTGAGTCGCTAGCGGGGATTTCCTACGAGCAGTACTTC

J: TRBJ1-1
V: TRBV6-1
D: .
size: .
CDR3: CASRRVGRDTEAFF
DNA: TGTGCCAGCAGGAGGGTTGGACGGGACACTGAAGCTTTCTTT

J: TRBJ2-7
V: TRBV5-4
D: TRBD1
size: .
CDR3: CASSSDRGVSEQYF
DNA: TGTGCCAGCAGCTCGGACAGGGGGGTTTCCGAGCAGTACTTC

J: TRBJ2-7
V: TRBV7-3
D: TRBD2
size: .
CDR3: CASSLSGGSSYEQYF
DNA: TGTGCCAGCAGCTTAAGCGGGGGTAGCTCCTACGAGCAGTACTTC

J: TRBJ2-7
V: TRBV7-9
D: TRBD1
size: .
CDR3: CASSSRQGHYEQYF
DNA: TGTGCCAGCAGCTCTCGACAGGGCCATTACGAGCAGTACTTC

J: TRBJ2-4
V: TRBV2
D: .
size: once
CDR3: CASSTQGTNIQYF
DNA: TGTGCCAGCAGTACACAGGGAACGAACATTCAGTACTTC

J: TRBJ1-2
V: TRBV28
D: .
size: .
CDR3: CASSPYPWTAQTPYGYTF
DNA: TGTGCCAGCAGTCCCTACCCCTGGACAGCCCAAACCCCTTATGGCTACACCTTC

J: TRBJ2-7
V: TRBV6-1
D: TRBD1
size: .
CDR3: CASSDGTGGREQYF
DNA: TGTGCCAGCAGTGATGGGACAGGGGGCCGCGAGCAGTACTTC

J: TRBJ2-7
V: TRBV2
D: .
size: .
CDR3: CASSGPGTLSTYEQYF
DNA: TGTGCCAGCAGTGGCCCCGGGACTTTATCCACCTACGAGCAGTACTTC

J: TRBJ2-7
V: TRBV30
D: TRBD2
size: .
CDR3: CAWSGLTSGGAQQYF
DNA: TGTGCCTGGAGTGGCCTAACTAGCGGGGGGGCCCAGCAGTACTTC

J: TRBJ1-5
V: TRBV6-5
D: .
size: .
CDR3: CASSITRNGNQPQHF
DNA: TGTGCCAGCAGCATAACCAGAAACGGCAATCAGCCCCAGCATTTT

J: TRBJ2-1
V: TRBV25-1
D: TRBD1
size: .
CDR3: CASSERTGGADGNEQFF
DNA: TGTGCCAGCAGTGAACGGACAGGGGGCGCGGACGGCAATGAGCAGTTCTTC